Described below is a single T cell receptor (beta chain) sequence and its context. Time point: pretreatment peripheral blood. The repertoire was sequenced with immunoSEQ multiplex PCR; TCRdb's copy has only in-frame clones and lacks some. The data contain 70,000 or so clones, under 90% of them seen just once; the ten biggest clones take up roughly 4.7%. This entry belongs to a study of PD-L1 blockade in urothelial cancer. The starting material was PBMCs, obtained around atezolizumab (anti-PD-L1) treatment. This TCR came from a man aged 70 or older with urothelial cancer.

For the CDR3, the DNA is TGTGCCAGCAGCGCGGGACCGGGCTCTGGAAACACCATATATTTT. It is translated as CASSAGPGSGNTIYF. The chain couples TRBV2 to TRBJ1-3; tentative D call: TRBD1 (5 bases). The CDR3 covers 15 residues. The V and J ends lost 6 bases and 0 bases respectively, with 12 bases between them. Per the germline V gene, CDR1 is SNHLY and CDR2 is FYNNEI. Full variable domain (outside the CDR3, taken from reference TRBV2 and TRBJ1-3): EPEVTQTPSHQVTQMGQEVILRCVPISNHLYFYWYRQILGQKVEFLVSFYNNEISEKSEIFDDQFSVERPDGSNFTLKIRSTKLEDSAMYFCASSAGPGSGNTIYFGEGSWLTVV.